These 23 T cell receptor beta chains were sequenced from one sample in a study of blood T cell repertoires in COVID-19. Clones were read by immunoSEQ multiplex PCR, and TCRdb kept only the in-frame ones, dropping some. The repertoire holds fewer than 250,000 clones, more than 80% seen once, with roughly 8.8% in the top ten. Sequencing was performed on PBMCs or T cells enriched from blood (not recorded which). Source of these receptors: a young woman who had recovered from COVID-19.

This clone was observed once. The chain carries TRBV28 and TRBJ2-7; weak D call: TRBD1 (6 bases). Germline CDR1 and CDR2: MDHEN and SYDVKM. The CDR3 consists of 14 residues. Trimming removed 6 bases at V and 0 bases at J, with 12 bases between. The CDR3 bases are TGTGCCAGCAGACCGACAGGAAGCTCCTACGAGCAGTACTTC. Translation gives CASRPTGSSYEQYF.

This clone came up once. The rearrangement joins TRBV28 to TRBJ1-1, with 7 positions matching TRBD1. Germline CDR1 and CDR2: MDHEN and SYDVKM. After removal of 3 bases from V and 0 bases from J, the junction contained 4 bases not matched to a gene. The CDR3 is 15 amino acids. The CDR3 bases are TGTGCCAGCAGTTTGACAGGGACCATGAACACTGAAGCTTTCTTT. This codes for CASSLTGTMNTEAFF.

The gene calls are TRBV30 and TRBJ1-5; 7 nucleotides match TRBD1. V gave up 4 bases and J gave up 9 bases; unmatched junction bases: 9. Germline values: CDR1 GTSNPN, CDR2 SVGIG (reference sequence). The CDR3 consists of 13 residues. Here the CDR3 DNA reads TGTGCCTGGACTGACAGGGTCCTGGGGCCCCAGCATTTT. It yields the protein CAWTDRVLGPQHF.

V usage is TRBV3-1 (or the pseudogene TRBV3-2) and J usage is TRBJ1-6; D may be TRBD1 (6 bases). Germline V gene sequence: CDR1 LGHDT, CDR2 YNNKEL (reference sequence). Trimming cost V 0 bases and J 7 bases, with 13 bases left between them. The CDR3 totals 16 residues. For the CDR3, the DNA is TGTGCCAGCAGCCAAGAAGGCACCAGGGGAAATTCACCCCTCCACTTT. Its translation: CASSQEGTRGNSPLHF.

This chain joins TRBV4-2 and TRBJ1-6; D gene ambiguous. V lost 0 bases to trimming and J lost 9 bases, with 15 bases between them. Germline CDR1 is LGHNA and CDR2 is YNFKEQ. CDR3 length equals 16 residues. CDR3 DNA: TGTGCCAGCAGCCAAGAACTGAAGTTAGAGGGTTCACCCCTCCACTTT. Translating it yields CASSQELKLEGSPLHF.

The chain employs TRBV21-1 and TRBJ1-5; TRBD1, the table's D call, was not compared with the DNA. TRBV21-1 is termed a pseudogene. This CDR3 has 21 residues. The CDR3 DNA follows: TGTGCCAGCAGCAAAGGTAGACGGACAGGGGGCGAAAGATGTAGCAATCAGCCCCAGCATTTT. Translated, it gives CASSKGRRTGGERCSNQPQHF.

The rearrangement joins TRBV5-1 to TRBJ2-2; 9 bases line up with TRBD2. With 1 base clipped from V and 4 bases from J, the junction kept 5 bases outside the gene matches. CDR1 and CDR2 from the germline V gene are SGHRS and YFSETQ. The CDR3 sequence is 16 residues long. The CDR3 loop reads CASSLSPSGVTGELFF. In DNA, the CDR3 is TGCGCCAGCAGCTTGTCGCCTAGCGGGGTCACCGGGGAGCTGTTTTTT. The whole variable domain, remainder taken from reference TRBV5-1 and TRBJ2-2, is KAGVTQTPRYLIKTRGQQVTLSCSPISGHRSVSWYQQTPGQGLQFLFEYFSETQRNKGNFPGRFSGRQFSNSRSEMNVSTLELGDSALYLCASSLSPSGVTGELFFGEGSRLTVL.

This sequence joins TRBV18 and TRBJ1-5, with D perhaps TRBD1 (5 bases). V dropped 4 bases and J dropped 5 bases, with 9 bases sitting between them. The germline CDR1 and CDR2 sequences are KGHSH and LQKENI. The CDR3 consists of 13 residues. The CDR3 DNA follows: TGTGCCAGCTCACAGCGGGACGATCAGCCCCAGCATTTT. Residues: CASSQRDDQPQHF.

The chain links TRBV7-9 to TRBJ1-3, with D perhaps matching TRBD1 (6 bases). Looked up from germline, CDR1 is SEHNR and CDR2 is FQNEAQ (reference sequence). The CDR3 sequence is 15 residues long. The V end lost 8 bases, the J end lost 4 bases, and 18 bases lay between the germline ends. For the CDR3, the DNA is TGTGCCAGCTGGGCAGGGGATTACTCCGGAAACACCATATATTTT. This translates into CASWAGDYSGNTIYF.

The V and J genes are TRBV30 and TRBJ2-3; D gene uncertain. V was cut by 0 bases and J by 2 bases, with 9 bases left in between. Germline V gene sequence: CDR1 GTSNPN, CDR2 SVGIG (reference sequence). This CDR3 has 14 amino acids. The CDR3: CAWSVGSPTDTQYF. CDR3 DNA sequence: TGTGCCTGGAGTGTAGGTAGCCCCACAGATACGCAGTATTTT.

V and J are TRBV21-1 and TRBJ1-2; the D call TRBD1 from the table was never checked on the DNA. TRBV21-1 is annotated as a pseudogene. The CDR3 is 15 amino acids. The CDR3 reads CASSKRRPQNYGYTF. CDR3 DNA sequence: TGTGCCAGCAGCAAACGCAGGCCCCAAAACTATGGCTACACCTTC.

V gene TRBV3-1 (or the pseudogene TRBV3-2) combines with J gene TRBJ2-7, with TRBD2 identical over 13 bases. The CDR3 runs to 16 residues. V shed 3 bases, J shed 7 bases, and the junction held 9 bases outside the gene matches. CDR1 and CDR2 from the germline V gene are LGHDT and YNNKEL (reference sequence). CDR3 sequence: CASSQGGLAGDLEQYF. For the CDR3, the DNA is TGTGCCAGCAGCCAGGGAGGACTAGCGGGGGACCTTGAGCAGTACTTC.

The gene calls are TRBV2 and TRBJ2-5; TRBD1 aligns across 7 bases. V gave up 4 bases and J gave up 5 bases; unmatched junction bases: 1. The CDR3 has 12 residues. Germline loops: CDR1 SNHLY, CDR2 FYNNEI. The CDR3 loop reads CASSGQGETQYF. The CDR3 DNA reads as TGTGCCAGCAGTGGACAGGGCGAGACCCAGTACTTC.

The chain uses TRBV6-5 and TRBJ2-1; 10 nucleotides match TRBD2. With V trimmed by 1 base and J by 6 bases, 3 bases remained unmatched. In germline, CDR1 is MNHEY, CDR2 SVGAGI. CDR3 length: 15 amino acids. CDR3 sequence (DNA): TGTGCCAGCAGTTACTTTCGGACTAGCGGCAATGAGCAGTTCTTC. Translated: CASSYFRTSGNEQFF.

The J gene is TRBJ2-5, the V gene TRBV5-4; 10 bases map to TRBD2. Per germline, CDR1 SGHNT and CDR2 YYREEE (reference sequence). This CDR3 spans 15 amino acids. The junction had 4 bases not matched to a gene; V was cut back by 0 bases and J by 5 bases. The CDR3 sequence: CASSLARTSGETQYF. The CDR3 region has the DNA TGTGCCAGCAGCTTGGCCCGGACTAGCGGCGAGACCCAGTACTTC. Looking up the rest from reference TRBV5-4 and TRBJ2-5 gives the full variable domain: ETGVTQSPTHLIKTRGQQVTLRCSSQSGHNTVSWYQQALGQGPQFIFQYYREEENGRGNFPPRFSGLQFPNYSSELNVNALELDDSALYLCASSLARTSGETQYFGPGTRLLVL.

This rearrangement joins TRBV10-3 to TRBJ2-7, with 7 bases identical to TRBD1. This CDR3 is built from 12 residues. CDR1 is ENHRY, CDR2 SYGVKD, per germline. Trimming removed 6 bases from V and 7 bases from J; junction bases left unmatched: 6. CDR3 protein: CAISLPGGEQYF. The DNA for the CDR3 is TGTGCCATCAGCCTACCAGGGGGAGAGCAGTACTTC.

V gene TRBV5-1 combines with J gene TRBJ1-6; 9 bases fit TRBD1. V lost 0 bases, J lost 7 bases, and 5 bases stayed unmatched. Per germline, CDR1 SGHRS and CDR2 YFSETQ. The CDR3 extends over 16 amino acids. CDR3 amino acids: CASSLAGTGNNSPLHF. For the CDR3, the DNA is TGCGCCAGCAGCTTGGCCGGGACAGGGAACAATTCACCCCTCCACTTT.

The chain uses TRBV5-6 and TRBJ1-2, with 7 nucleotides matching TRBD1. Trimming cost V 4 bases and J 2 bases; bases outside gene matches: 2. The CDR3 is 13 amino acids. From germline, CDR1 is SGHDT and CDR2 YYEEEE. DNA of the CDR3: TGTGCCAGCAGCCCGGGACAGAACTATGGCTACACCTTC. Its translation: CASSPGQNYGYTF. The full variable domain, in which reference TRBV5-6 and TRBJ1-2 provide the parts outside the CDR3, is DAGVTQSPTHLIKTRGQQVTLRCSPKSGHDTVSWYQQALGQGPQFIFQYYEEEERQRGNFPDRFSGHQFPNYSSELNVNALLLGDSALYLCASSPGQNYGYTFGSGTRLTVV.

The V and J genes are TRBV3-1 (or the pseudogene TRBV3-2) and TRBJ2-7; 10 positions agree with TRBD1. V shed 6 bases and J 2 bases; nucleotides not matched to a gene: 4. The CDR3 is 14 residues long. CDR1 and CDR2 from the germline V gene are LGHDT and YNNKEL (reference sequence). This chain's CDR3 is CASRSGTGAYEQYF. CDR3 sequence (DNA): TGTGCCAGCAGATCCGGGACAGGGGCCTACGAGCAGTACTTC.

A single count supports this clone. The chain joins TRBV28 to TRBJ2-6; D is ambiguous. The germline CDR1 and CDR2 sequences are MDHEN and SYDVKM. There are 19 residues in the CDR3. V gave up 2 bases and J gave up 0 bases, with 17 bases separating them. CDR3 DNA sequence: TGTGCCAGCAGTTTACGGAGATTACCTCGTCGCTCTGGGGCCAACGTCCTGACTTTC. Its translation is CASSLRRLPRRSGANVLTF.

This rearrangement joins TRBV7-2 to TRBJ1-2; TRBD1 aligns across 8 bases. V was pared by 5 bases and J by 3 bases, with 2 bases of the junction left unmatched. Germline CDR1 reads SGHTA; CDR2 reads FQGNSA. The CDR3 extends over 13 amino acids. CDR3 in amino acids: CASSGQGYYGYTF. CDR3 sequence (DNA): TGTGCCAGCAGCGGACAGGGTTACTATGGCTACACCTTC.

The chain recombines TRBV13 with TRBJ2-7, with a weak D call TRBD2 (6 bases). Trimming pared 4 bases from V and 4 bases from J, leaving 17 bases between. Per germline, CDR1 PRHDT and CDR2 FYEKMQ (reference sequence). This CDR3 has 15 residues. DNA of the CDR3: TGTGCCAGCAGCTCAGGGCGGGGACCTTCTTACGAGCAGTACTTC. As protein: CASSSGRGPSYEQYF. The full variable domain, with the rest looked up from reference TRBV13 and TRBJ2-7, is AAGVIQSPRHLIKEKRETATLKCYPIPRHDTVYWYQQGPGQDPQFLISFYEKMQSDKGSIPDRFSAQQFSDYHSELNMSSLELGDSALYFCASSSGRGPSYEQYFGPGTRLTVT.

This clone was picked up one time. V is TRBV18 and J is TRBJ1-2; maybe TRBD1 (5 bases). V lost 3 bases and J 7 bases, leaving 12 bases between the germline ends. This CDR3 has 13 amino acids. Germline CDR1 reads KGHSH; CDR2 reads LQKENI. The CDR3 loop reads CASSPGQGIGYTF. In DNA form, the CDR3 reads TGTGCCAGCTCACCGGGGCAGGGAATTGGCTACACCTTC.